The rows below give T cell receptor beta chains drawn from one sample of a study of T-cell memory formation after mild COVID-19. One entry per CDR3 protein, called by TCRdb with MiXCR from the 5' RACE reads. The sample contains approximately 480,000 distinct CDR3 sequences, around a sixth of which appear only once. Sequencing was performed on PBMCs or a T cell subset sorted from them (not recorded which). The receptor source for this set is an adult woman who had mild COVID-19 (a few samples of this study predate the infection). Cell type and time point are not known. Each CDR3 is given with its conserved first and last residue. Fields, in order: J gene, V gene, clone size, D gene, CDR3 protein. The D gene is left open where the match is weak. The size entry is marked missing in some rows and otherwise reads once, few, many or a size class.

J: TRBJ1-6
V: TRBV27
size: few
D: .
CDR3: CASARNNSPLHF

J: TRBJ2-5
V: TRBV5-1
size: .
D: TRBD2
CDR3: CASSPTSGMGQETQYF

J: TRBJ1-2
V: TRBV6-5
size: .
D: TRBD1
CDR3: CASRTPLGTDYGYTF

J: TRBJ2-5
V: TRBV29-1
size: .
D: TRBD2
CDR3: CSVPAGLAGGQRKTQYF

J: TRBJ2-5
V: TRBV5-1
size: .
D: .
CDR3: CASSLYPVQETQYF

J: TRBJ1-1
V: TRBV7-3
size: .
D: .
CDR3: CASSPQANTEAFF

J: TRBJ2-4
V: TRBV12-3/TRBV12-4
size: .
D: .
CDR3: CASSSATVGQYF

J: TRBJ2-3
V: TRBV12-3/TRBV12-4
size: few
D: TRBD1
CDR3: CASSKGTGWTDTQYF

J: TRBJ1-5
V: TRBV24-1
size: few
D: .
CDR3: CATSEEGQNQPQHF

J: TRBJ1-1
V: TRBV19
size: few
D: .
CDR3: CASSIGPGGNTEAFF

J: TRBJ2-1
V: TRBV12-3/TRBV12-4
size: few
D: .
CDR3: CASGLPWVF

J: TRBJ1-2
V: TRBV12-3/TRBV12-4
size: many
D: .
CDR3: CASSLGPGNYGYTF

J: TRBJ2-1
V: TRBV5-1
size: few
D: .
CDR3: CASSPGRTMDEQFF

J: TRBJ2-4
V: TRBV29-1
size: .
D: TRBD1
CDR3: CSAMTGDKNIQYF

J: TRBJ1-1
V: TRBV12-3/TRBV12-4
size: few
D: .
CDR3: CASSFRTANTEAFF

J: TRBJ2-5
V: TRBV4-2
size: .
D: .
CDR3: CASSQDRTAQETQYF

J: TRBJ2-1
V: TRBV3-1
size: .
D: TRBD2
CDR3: CASSQPIGTSGRGLQFF

J: TRBJ1-2
V: TRBV9
size: few
D: .
CDR3: CASSPSLMGPGYGYTF

J: TRBJ2-1
V: TRBV15
size: few
D: .
CDR3: CATSRDRGLLNEQFF

J: TRBJ1-1
V: TRBV9
size: once
D: .
CDR3: CASSVGVRESTEAFF

J: TRBJ2-1
V: TRBV6-6
size: once
D: TRBD2
CDR3: CASSFSGRAYNEQFF

J: TRBJ2-2
V: TRBV12-3/TRBV12-4
size: few
D: .
CDR3: CASGIARRYTGELFF

J: TRBJ1-2
V: TRBV14
size: .
D: TRBD1
CDR3: CASSQEDWTGHYGYTF

J: TRBJ2-3
V: TRBV12-3/TRBV12-4
size: few
D: TRBD2
CDR3: CASSFPSGGTDTQYF

J: TRBJ2-4
V: TRBV29-1
size: .
D: .
CDR3: CSVAGLAKNIQYF

J: TRBJ2-1
V: TRBV7-3
size: few
D: .
CDR3: CASREQGSRQFF

J: TRBJ1-5
V: TRBV6-6
size: few
D: .
CDR3: CASSSLVGSNSNQPQHF

J: TRBJ1-1
V: TRBV12-3/TRBV12-4
size: few
D: .
CDR3: CASRSRGMNTEAFF

J: TRBJ2-1
V: TRBV7-2
size: few
D: TRBD2
CDR3: CASSARLAPNNEQFF

J: TRBJ1-2
V: TRBV5-1
size: few
D: .
CDR3: CASSLEEGTVWSYTF

J: TRBJ2-7
V: TRBV20-1
size: few
D: .
CDR3: CSARRRELYEQYF

J: TRBJ1-4
V: TRBV2
size: .
D: .
CDR3: CASRQGGEKLFF

J: TRBJ1-2
V: TRBV3-1
size: .
D: .
CDR3: CASSQDSGSQGGGYTF

J: TRBJ2-1
V: TRBV27
size: .
D: .
CDR3: CASSPPGAGDEQFF

J: TRBJ2-7
V: TRBV18
size: .
D: .
CDR3: CASSPGYRGNEQYF

J: TRBJ2-1
V: TRBV3-1
size: many
D: TRBD1
CDR3: CASSGTGHNEQFF

J: TRBJ1-3
V: TRBV4-1
size: few
D: .
CDR3: CASSQEPVHSGNTIYF

J: TRBJ2-7
V: TRBV20-1
size: .
D: .
CDR3: CSARDWARSSYEQYF

J: TRBJ2-1
V: TRBV3-1
size: .
D: TRBD2
CDR3: CASSQTSGGQYNEQFF

J: TRBJ2-1
V: TRBV29-1
size: many
D: .
CDR3: CSVVFHEQFF

J: TRBJ1-3
V: TRBV4-2
size: .
D: .
CDR3: CASSQGLSTGYSGNTIYF

J: TRBJ2-3
V: TRBV5-1
size: .
D: .
CDR3: CASSPDPQGFSGDTQYF

J: TRBJ2-1
V: TRBV7-2
size: few
D: TRBD2
CDR3: CASSLRTSGRRREQFF

J: TRBJ2-7
V: TRBV20-1
size: .
D: .
CDR3: CSARGDIQDLDEQYF

J: TRBJ2-7
V: TRBV7-6
size: .
D: .
CDR3: CASSLMGATSYEQYF

J: TRBJ2-3
V: TRBV7-2
size: few
D: .
CDR3: CASSLTSVPTDTQYF

J: TRBJ1-6
V: TRBV7-6
size: .
D: .
CDR3: CASSVDGSVANSPLHF